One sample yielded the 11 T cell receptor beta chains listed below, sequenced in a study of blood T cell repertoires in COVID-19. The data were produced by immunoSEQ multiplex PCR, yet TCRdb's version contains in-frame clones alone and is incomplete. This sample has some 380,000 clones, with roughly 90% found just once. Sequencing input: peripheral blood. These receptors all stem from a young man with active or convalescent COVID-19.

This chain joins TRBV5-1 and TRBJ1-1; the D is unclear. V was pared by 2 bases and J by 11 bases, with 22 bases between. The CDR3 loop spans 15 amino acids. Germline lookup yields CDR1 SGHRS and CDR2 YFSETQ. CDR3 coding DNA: TGCGCCAGCAGCTTCCCTTCCACGGGTCCCCGTTTGGCTTTCTTT. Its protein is CASSFPSTGPRLAFF.

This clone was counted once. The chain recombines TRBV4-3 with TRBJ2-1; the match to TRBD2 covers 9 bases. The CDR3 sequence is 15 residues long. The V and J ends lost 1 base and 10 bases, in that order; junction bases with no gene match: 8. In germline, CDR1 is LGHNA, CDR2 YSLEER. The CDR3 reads CASSQGAGGPWEQFF. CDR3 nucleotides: TGCGCCAGCAGCCAAGGGGCGGGGGGGCCCTGGGAGCAGTTCTTC.

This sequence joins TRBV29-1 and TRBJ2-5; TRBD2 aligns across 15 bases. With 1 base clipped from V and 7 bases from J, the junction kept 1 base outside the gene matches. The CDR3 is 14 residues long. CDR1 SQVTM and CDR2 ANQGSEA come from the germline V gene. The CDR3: CSVEGTSGGVTQYF. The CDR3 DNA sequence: TGCAGCGTTGAAGGGACTAGCGGGGGGGTGACCCAGTACTTC.

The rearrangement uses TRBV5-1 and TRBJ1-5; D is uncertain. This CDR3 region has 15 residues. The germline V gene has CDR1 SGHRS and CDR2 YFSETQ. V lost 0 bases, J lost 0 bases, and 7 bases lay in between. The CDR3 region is CASSLVAGSNQPQHF. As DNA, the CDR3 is TGCGCCAGCAGCTTGGTGGCGGGTAGCAATCAGCCCCAGCATTTT.

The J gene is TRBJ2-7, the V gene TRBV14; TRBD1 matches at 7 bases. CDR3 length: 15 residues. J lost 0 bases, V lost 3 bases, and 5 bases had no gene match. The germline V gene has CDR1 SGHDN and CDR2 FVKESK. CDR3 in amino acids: CASSHLQGSSYEQYF. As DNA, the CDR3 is TGTGCCAGCAGCCACCTACAGGGGAGCTCCTACGAGCAGTACTTC.

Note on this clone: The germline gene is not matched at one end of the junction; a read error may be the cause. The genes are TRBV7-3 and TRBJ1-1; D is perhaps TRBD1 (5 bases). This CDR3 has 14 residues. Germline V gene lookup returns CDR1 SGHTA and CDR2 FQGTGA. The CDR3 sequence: CASSSTGPNAEAFF. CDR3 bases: TGTGCCAGCAGCTCAACGGGGCCGAACGCTGAAGCTTTCTTT.

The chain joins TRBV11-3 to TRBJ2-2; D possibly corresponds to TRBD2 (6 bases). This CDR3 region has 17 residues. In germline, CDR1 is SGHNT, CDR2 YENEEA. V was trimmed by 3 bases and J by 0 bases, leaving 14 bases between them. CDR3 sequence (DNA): TGTGCCAGCAGCTTTGTTGGGACGGGAGCGAACACCGGGGAGCTGTTTTTT. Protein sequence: CASSFVGTGANTGELFF.

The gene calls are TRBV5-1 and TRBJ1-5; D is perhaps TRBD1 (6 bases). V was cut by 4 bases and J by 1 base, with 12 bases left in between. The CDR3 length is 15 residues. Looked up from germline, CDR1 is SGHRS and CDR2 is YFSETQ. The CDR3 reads CASSRQGGSNQPQHF. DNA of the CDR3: TGCGCCAGCAGCCGACAAGGGGGAAGCAATCAGCCCCAGCATTTT. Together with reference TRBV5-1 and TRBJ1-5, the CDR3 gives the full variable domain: KAGVTQTPRYLIKTRGQQVTLSCSPISGHRSVSWYQQTPGQGLQFLFEYFSETQRNKGNFPGRFSGRQFSNSRSEMNVSTLELGDSALYLCASSRQGGSNQPQHFGDGTRLSIL.

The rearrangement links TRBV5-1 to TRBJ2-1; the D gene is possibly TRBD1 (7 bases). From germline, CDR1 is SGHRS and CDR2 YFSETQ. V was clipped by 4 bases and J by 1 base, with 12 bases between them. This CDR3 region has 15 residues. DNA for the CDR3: TGCGCCAGCAGCGGGGGGACAGCTTCCTACAATGAGCAGTTCTTC. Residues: CASSGGTASYNEQFF.

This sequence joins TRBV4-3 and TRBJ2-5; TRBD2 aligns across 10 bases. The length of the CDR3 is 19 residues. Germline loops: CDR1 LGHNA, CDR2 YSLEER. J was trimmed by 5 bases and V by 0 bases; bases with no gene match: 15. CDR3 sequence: CASSQDGPSVAGGLETQYF. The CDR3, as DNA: TGCGCCAGCAGCCAAGATGGACCCTCGGTAGCGGGAGGTTTGGAGACCCAGTACTTC.

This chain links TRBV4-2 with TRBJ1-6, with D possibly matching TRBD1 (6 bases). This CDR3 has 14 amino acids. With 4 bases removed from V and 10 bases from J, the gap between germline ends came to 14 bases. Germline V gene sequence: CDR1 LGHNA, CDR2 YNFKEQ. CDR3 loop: CASSRQDRDSPLHF. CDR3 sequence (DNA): TGTGCCAGCAGCCGACAGGATCGGGACTCACCCCTCCACTTT.